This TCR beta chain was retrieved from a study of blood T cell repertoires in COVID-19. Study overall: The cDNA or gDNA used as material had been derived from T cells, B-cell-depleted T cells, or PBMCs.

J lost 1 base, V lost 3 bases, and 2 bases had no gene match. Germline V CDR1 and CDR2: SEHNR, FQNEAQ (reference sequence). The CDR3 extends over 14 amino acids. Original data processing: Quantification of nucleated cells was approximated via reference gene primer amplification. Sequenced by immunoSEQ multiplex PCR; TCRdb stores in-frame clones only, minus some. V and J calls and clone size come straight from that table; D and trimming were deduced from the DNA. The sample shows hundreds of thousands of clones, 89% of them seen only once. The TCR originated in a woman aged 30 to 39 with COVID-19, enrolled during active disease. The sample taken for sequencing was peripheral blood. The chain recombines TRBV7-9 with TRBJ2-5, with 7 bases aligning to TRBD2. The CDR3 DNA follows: TGTGCCAGCAGCTTGGGGAGGGGCCAAGAGACCCAGTACTTC. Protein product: CASSLGRGQETQYF. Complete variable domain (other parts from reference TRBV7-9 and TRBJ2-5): DTGVSQNPRHKITKRGQNVTFRCDPISEHNRLYWYRQTLGQGPEFLTYFQNEAQLEKSRLLSDRFSAERPKGSFSTLEIQRTEQGDSAMYLCASSLGRGQETQYFGPGTRLLVL.